The 22 T cell receptor beta chains presented below share a single source sample, sequenced in a study of blood T cell repertoires in COVID-19. Clones were sequenced by immunoSEQ multiplex PCR, and TCRdb holds only the in-frame ones, with some missing. The profile shows fewer than 250,000 clones, 65% to 90% of them singletons. Sequenced material: PBMCs or T cells enriched from blood (not recorded which). These receptors came from a woman between 50 and 59 years old with acute COVID-19.

The chain joins TRBV9 to TRBJ1-1; 7 bases are a match to TRBD1. The CDR3 runs to 14 residues. V gave up 0 bases and J gave up 6 bases; unmatched junction bases: 5. Germline-derived CDR1 and CDR2 are SGDLS and YYNGEE. This CDR3 is CASSVADRVPEAFF. The CDR3, as DNA: TGTGCCAGCAGCGTAGCTGACAGGGTGCCTGAAGCTTTCTTT.

This rearrangement joins TRBV12-3 or TRBV12-4 to TRBJ1-5, with D uncertain. Trimming pared 3 bases from V and 5 bases from J, leaving 5 bases between. The CDR3 covers 12 residues. The CDR3 DNA reads as TGTGCCAGCAGTTTTGAGGATCAGCCCCAGCATTTT. It specifies CASSFEDQPQHF.

The chain uses TRBV2 and TRBJ2-7; D is unresolved. Germline V gene data show CDR1 as SNHLY and CDR2 as FYNNEI. The CDR3 is 12 residues long. V gave up 4 bases and J gave up 3 bases, with 7 bases separating them. CDR3 nucleotide sequence: TGTGCCAGCAGTGCCCAGATCTACGAGCAGTACTTC. Amino acids: CASSAQIYEQYF.

The gene calls are TRBV5-6 and TRBJ2-5, with D unclear. Germline loops: CDR1 SGHDT, CDR2 YYEEEE. The CDR3 is 14 residues long. V shed 2 bases and J shed 2 bases, with 10 bases lying between them. CDR3 amino acids: CASSFSSVQETQYF. In nucleotides, the CDR3 is TGTGCCAGCAGCTTTTCGTCAGTACAAGAGACCCAGTACTTC.

The chain employs TRBV19 and TRBJ1-4, with TRBD1 identical over 9 bases. CDR1 and CDR2 from the germline V gene are LNHDA and SQIVND (reference sequence). V was clipped by 3 bases and J by 0 bases; unmatched bases: 11. The CDR3 has 19 amino acids. The CDR3 DNA is TGTGCCAGTAGTATCCGAGGACAGGGGCGACATGCAACTAATGAAAAACTGTTTTTT. This gives the protein CASSIRGQGRHATNEKLFF.

The gene calls are TRBV7-2 and TRBJ2-7, with TRBD1 matching 7 bases. The CDR3 length is 15 residues. The germline V gene has CDR1 SGHTA and CDR2 FQGNSA. V shed 5 bases, J shed 3 bases, and the junction held 10 bases outside the gene matches. The CDR3 DNA is TGTGCCAGCAGCCCGCACCGGGACAGCTACTACGAGCAGTACTTC. The encoded protein is CASSPHRDSYYEQYF.

The rearrangement links TRBV3-1 (or the pseudogene TRBV3-2) to TRBJ1-1, with 7 bases fitting TRBD1. V lost 3 bases and J lost 3; bases outside the gene matches: 1. The CDR3 has 13 amino acids. The germline gives CDR1 LGHDT, CDR2 YNNKEL (reference sequence). The CDR3 spells CASSHRGDTEAFF. CDR3 bases: TGTGCCAGCAGCCACAGGGGGGACACTGAAGCTTTCTTT.

The chain has TRBV16 and TRBJ2-1; 12 nucleotides align to TRBD2. This CDR3 is built from 16 residues. Germline lookup yields CDR1 KGHSY and CDR2 FQNENV. Losses at the gene ends were 0 bases for V and 7 bases for J; bases not matched to a gene: 4. CDR3 coding DNA: TGTGCCAGCAGCCAATCCCTAGCGGGGGGGGAGAATGAGCAGTTCTTC. This codes for CASSQSLAGGENEQFF.

This chain joins TRBV19 and TRBJ1-1; 7 nucleotides align to TRBD1. V lost 5 bases, J lost 7 bases, and 19 bases stayed unmatched. Per germline, CDR1 LNHDA and CDR2 SQIVND (reference sequence). The CDR3 is made up of 17 amino acids. Here the CDR3 DNA reads TGTGCCAGTAGTTCACCACCCCTTGACAGGGTCAAGGATGAAGCTTTCTTT. It encodes CASSSPPLDRVKDEAFF.

This chain links TRBV7-2 with TRBJ2-2, with 13 bases that match TRBD2. Germline CDR1 and CDR2: SGHTA and FQGNSA. The CDR3 spans 15 residues. V dropped 7 bases and J dropped 5; count of bases not matched to a gene: 4. The CDR3 nucleotides are TGTGCCAGCACGCGGACTAGCGGGGGAACCGGGGAGCTGTTTTTT. As protein: CASTRTSGGTGELFF.

The chain is built from TRBV7-2 and TRBJ2-1; D is ambiguous. This CDR3 has 14 amino acids. Germline values: CDR1 SGHTA, CDR2 FQGNSA. V dropped 4 bases and J dropped 9 bases, with 16 bases sitting between them. The CDR3 here is CASSSSISFSEQFF. For the CDR3, the DNA is TGTGCCAGCAGCTCTTCGATCAGTTTCAGTGAGCAGTTCTTC. The full variable domain, in which reference TRBV7-2 and TRBJ2-1 provide the parts outside the CDR3, is GAGVSQSPSNKVTEKGKDVELRCDPISGHTALYWYRQSLGQGLEFLIYFQGNSAPDKSGLPSDRFSAERTGGSVSTLTIQRTQQEDSAVYLCASSSSISFSEQFFGPGTRLTVL.

V gene TRBV19 combines with J gene TRBJ1-3, with no clear D. The germline V gene encodes CDR1 LNHDA and CDR2 SQIVND (reference sequence). The V gene lost 6 bases and the J gene lost 2 bases, with 8 bases spanning the gap. The CDR3 has 13 amino acids. The CDR3 nucleotides are TGTGCCAGTAGCCTCTTTCCTGGAAACACCATATATTTT. Translation: CASSLFPGNTIYF.

The gene calls are TRBV14 and TRBJ1-4; unclear D gene. Per the germline V gene, CDR1 is SGHDN and CDR2 is FVKESK. This CDR3 spans 17 amino acids. The V and J ends lost 2 bases and 0 bases respectively, with 13 bases between them. The CDR3 loop is CASSQRGGSATNEKLFF. The DNA of the CDR3 is TGTGCCAGCAGCCAACGGGGAGGATCTGCAACTAATGAAAAACTGTTTTTT.

J is TRBJ2-1 and V is TRBV7-2; D gene ambiguous. V was pared by 7 bases and J by 3 bases, with 7 bases between. CDR1 and CDR2 from the germline V gene are SGHTA and FQGNSA. This CDR3 is 12 amino acids long. CDR3: CASTQNYNEQFF. CDR3 in DNA: TGTGCCAGCACCCAGAACTACAATGAGCAGTTCTTC. The whole variable domain, remainder taken from reference TRBV7-2 and TRBJ2-1, is GAGVSQSPSNKVTEKGKDVELRCDPISGHTALYWYRQSLGQGLEFLIYFQGNSAPDKSGLPSDRFSAERTGGSVSTLTIQRTQQEDSAVYLCASTQNYNEQFFGPGTRLTVL.

The chain uses TRBV30 and TRBJ2-5; 9 bases match TRBD1. Germline CDR1 and CDR2: GTSNPN and SVGIG (reference sequence). V lost 3 bases, J lost 4 bases, and 6 bases stayed unmatched. The CDR3 covers 14 residues. The CDR3 region is CAWSGTDRGETQYF. The CDR3 DNA sequence: TGTGCCTGGAGCGGAACGGACAGGGGAGAGACCCAGTACTTC.

This rearrangement joins TRBV30 to TRBJ1-4; possibly TRBD1 for D (5 bases). V gave up 2 bases and J gave up 8 bases, with 24 bases separating them. Per the germline V gene, CDR1 is GTSNPN and CDR2 is SVGIG (reference sequence). The CDR3 has 17 residues. CDR3 residues: CAWSPLKSWQGGEKLFF. Written as DNA, the CDR3 is TGTGCCTGGAGTCCTCTTAAGTCTTGGCAGGGAGGAGAAAAACTGTTTTTT.

The table lists this clone with a count of one. J is TRBJ1-2 and V is TRBV3-1 (or the pseudogene TRBV3-2), with 9 bases aligning to TRBD1. The J segment lost 13 bases and the V segment lost 6 bases, leaving 9 bases of the junction unmatched. The CDR3 totals 12 residues. The V gene's germline CDR1 is LGHDT and CDR2 YNNKEL (reference sequence). CDR3 coding DNA: TGTGCCAGCAGGATAGGGACAGGGAGGATCACCTTC. Its translation is CASRIGTGRITF.

The J gene is TRBJ2-7, the V gene TRBV7-2; 7 bases map to TRBD2. Germline V CDR1 and CDR2: SGHTA, FQGNSA. The ends lost 5 bases at V and 3 bases at J; junction bases unmatched: 7. The CDR3 totals 14 residues. The CDR3 loop is CASSTGEGYYEQYF. Here the CDR3 DNA reads TGTGCCAGCAGCACGGGGGAGGGCTACTACGAGCAGTACTTC.

The chain joins TRBV5-1 to TRBJ2-7; tentative D call: TRBD1 (5 bases). This CDR3 has 14 residues. V was pared by 7 bases and J by 7 bases, with 21 bases between. Germline lookup yields CDR1 SGHRS and CDR2 YFSETQ. CDR3 nucleotide sequence: TGCGCCAGCTTCGAGCCGGCTAGTCAGGGAGAGCAGTACTTC. It translates to CASFEPASQGEQYF.

Of note for this clone: At one end, the junction sequence differs from germline, possibly due to a read error. V is TRBV30 and J is TRBJ1-2; D remains unclear. CDR1 and CDR2 (germline): GTSNPN, SVGIG (reference sequence). The CDR3 totals 13 residues. In DNA form, the CDR3 reads TGTGCCTGGAGTGGTAGACCTAACTATGGCTACGCCTTC. Its protein product is CAWSGRPNYGYAF. The full variable domain, completed using reference TRBV30 and TRBJ1-2, is SQTIHQWPATLVQPVGSPLSLECTVEGTSNPNLYWYRQAAGRGLQLLFYSVGIGQISSEVPQNLSASRPQDRQFILSSKKLLLSDSGFYLCAWSGRPNYGYAFGSGTRLTVV.

This rearrangement joins TRBV11-3 to TRBJ2-2; D remains unclear. The CDR3 is 17 amino acids. CDR1 SGHNT and CDR2 YENEEA come from the germline V gene. V shed 2 bases and J shed 1 base, with 14 bases lying between them. The DNA for the CDR3 is TGTGCCAGCAGCTTAAAGGTGTCATCGGGGAACACCGGGGAGCTGTTTTTT. Encoded protein: CASSLKVSSGNTGELFF.

The rearrangement links TRBV19 to TRBJ1-3, with D possibly matching TRBD1 (6 bases). The CDR3 totals 18 residues. Germline V lookup: CDR1 LNHDA, CDR2 SQIVND (reference sequence). Trimming stripped 2 bases from V and 2 bases from J, with 19 bases between. The CDR3 region has the DNA TGTGCCAGTAGTATAAGGGGCGGGGGACACAGGACTGGAAACACCATATATTTT. Amino acids: CASSIRGGGHRTGNTIYF.